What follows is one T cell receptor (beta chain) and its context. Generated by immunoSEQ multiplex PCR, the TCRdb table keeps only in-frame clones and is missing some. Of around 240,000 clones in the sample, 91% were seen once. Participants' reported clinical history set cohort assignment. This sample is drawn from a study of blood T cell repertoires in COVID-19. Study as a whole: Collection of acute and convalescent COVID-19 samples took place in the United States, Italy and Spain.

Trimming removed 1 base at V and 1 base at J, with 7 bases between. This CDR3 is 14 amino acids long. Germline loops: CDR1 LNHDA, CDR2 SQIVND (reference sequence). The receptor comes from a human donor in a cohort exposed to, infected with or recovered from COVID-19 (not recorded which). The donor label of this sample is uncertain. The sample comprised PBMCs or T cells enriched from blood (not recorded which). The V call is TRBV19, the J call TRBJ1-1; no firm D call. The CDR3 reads CASSIVASNTEAFF. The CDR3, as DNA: TGTGCCAGTAGTATAGTAGCGTCGAACACTGAAGCTTTCTTT.